Each of the 15 T cell receptor beta chains below was sequenced from the same sample in a study of control samples from healthy donors and cancer patients (dated by TCRdb to the early 2020s). Library preparation was by the immunoSEQ multiplex PCR assay. TCRdb mirrors the immuneACCESS table, restricted to in-frame sequences. Some clones are absent from its copies; in checked studies, under half trace to an unresolved V gene, and the reason for the others is unknown. In this sample the table shows 64,000 or so clones, roughly nine tenths of which occur a single time. The leading ten clones occupy 1.7% of the sample. Specimen: PBMCs. The source is a man between 40 and 49 years old with colorectal cancer.

The CDR3 DNA reads as TGTGCCAGCAGCGTAGGGGCAGGGGTCAATCAGCCCCAGCATTTT. It yields the protein CASSVGAGVNQPQHF. V is TRBV9 and J is TRBJ1-5, with D tentatively TRBD1 (6 bases). Per the germline V gene, CDR1 is SGDLS and CDR2 is YYNGEE. The CDR3 extends over 15 amino acids. V was cut by 0 bases and J by 3 bases, with 10 bases left in between.

Remarks on this clone: Other DNA sequences in the sample encode the same CDR3. The J gene is TRBJ1-2, the V gene TRBV6-1; D possibly corresponds to TRBD1 (5 bases). CDR1 is MNHNS, CDR2 SASEGT, per germline. The CDR3 sequence is 12 residues long. Trimming stripped 3 bases from V and 8 bases from J, with 10 bases between. The CDR3 spells CASSDRVRGYTF. The DNA of the CDR3 is TGTGCCAGCAGTGACAGGGTACGGGGCTACACCTTC.

The V gene is TRBV5-4, the J gene TRBJ2-7; 9 positions match TRBD1. The V segment lost 2 bases and the J segment 3 bases; nucleotides outside the gene matches: 6. This CDR3 spans 15 amino acids. CDR1 is SGHNT, CDR2 YYREEE, per germline (reference sequence). Written as DNA, the CDR3 is TGTGCCAGCAGCTTCGCAGGGACAGGGCGCTACGAGCAGTACTTC. This encodes CASSFAGTGRYEQYF.

The rearrangement links TRBV6-6 to TRBJ2-7; D is perhaps TRBD1 or TRBD2 (6 bases each). This CDR3 has 16 amino acids. Trimming shortened V by 6 bases and J by 4 bases, and 22 bases separated the two germline ends. The germline V gene encodes CDR1 MNHNY and CDR2 SVGAGI (reference sequence). CDR3 bases: TGTGCCAGCAGCCGACTGGGCCCTCAGGGGACTTACGAGCAGTACTTC. Its translation is CASSRLGPQGTYEQYF.

This clone was counted a single time. The chain uses TRBV6-1 and TRBJ2-3; a weak D match, TRBD1 (5 bases). CDR3 size: 16 residues. The V gene lost 2 bases and the J gene lost 1 base, with 13 bases spanning the gap. CDR1 is MNHNS and CDR2 is SASEGT in the germline V gene. DNA of the CDR3: TGTGCCAGCAGTGAATGGTGGGGCATCGGCACAGATACGCAGTATTTT. This encodes CASSEWWGIGTDTQYF.

This clone came up a few times. The rearrangement uses TRBV9 and TRBJ1-1, with 7 bases fitting TRBD1. Germline loops: CDR1 SGDLS, CDR2 YYNGEE. This CDR3 has 15 residues. V lost 3 bases, J lost 2 bases, and 7 bases stayed unmatched. The CDR3: CASSARDRPNTEAFF. Written as DNA, the CDR3 is TGTGCCAGCAGCGCCCGGGACAGACCTAACACTGAAGCTTTCTTT.

CDR3 amino acids: CASSIAGGPSDTQYF. The CDR3 region has the DNA TGTGCCAGCAGTATCGCGGGGGGGCCTTCAGATACGCAGTATTTT. The chain is built from TRBV6-4 and TRBJ2-3, with 9 bases fitting TRBD2. The length of the CDR3 is 15 residues. J lost 4 bases, V lost 5 bases, and 7 bases had no gene match. Germline assignment: CDR1 MRHNA and CDR2 SNTAGT.

This sequence joins TRBV7-9 and TRBJ2-3; D is perhaps TRBD2 (6 bases). The CDR3 spans 13 residues. Germline CDR1 and CDR2: SEHNR and FQNEAQ (reference sequence). V was trimmed by 11 bases and J by 2 bases, leaving 14 bases between them. The DNA of the CDR3 is TGTGCCGAGACGGAGGGATCCACAGATACGCAGTATTTT. Protein: CAETEGSTDTQYF.

The chain links TRBV27 to TRBJ2-3; perhaps TRBD2 as D (5 bases). CDR1 and CDR2 from the germline V gene are MNHEY and SMNVEV (reference sequence). Trimming stripped 3 bases from V and 2 bases from J, with 15 bases between. The CDR3 spans 16 residues. CDR3 DNA sequence: TGTGCCAGCAGTTTTAGGACTGGGATTTCCACAGATACGCAGTATTTT. Translated, it gives CASSFRTGISTDTQYF.

In this sample, this clone turned up once. This chain connects TRBV5-1 to TRBJ1-1; no reliable D call. The germline gives CDR1 SGHRS, CDR2 YFSETQ. Trimming took off 2 bases at V and 1 base at J, with 6 bases between the two ends. This CDR3 is built from 13 residues. The CDR3 is CASSFWGNTEAFF. CDR3 sequence (DNA): TGCGCCAGCAGCTTTTGGGGGAACACTGAAGCTTTCTTT.

The count of this clone is one. V usage is TRBV5-1 and J usage is TRBJ2-3; possible D gene TRBD2, 6 bases. The CDR3 contains 12 residues. Per germline, CDR1 SGHRS and CDR2 YFSETQ. V dropped 9 bases and J dropped 9 bases, with 17 bases sitting between them. As DNA, the CDR3 is TGCGCCACCCGGGACTCAGAGGGAACGCAGTATTTT. This sequence encodes CATRDSEGTQYF.

The V call is TRBV27, the J call TRBJ2-3; D not resolved. V was cut by 2 bases and J by 6 bases, with 3 bases left in between. Per germline, CDR1 MNHEY and CDR2 SMNVEV (reference sequence). The CDR3 contains 11 residues. The DNA of the CDR3 is TGTGCCAGCAGTTTAGGGGATACGCAGTATTTT. It yields the protein CASSLGDTQYF.

This chain connects TRBV2 to TRBJ2-6; maybe TRBD1 (5 bases). The CDR3 consists of 16 residues. Germline CDR1 is SNHLY and CDR2 is FYNNEI. The V gene lost 3 bases and the J gene lost 1 base, with 10 bases spanning the gap. The CDR3 spells CASSDLTGSGANVLTF. CDR3 coding DNA: TGTGCCAGCAGTGACCTAACAGGTTCTGGGGCCAACGTCCTGACTTTC.

This chain uses TRBV12-3 or TRBV12-4 with TRBJ1-3; D unresolved. This CDR3 is 13 amino acids long. Trimming removed 2 bases from V and 7 bases from J, with 9 bases in between. CDR3: CASSLWPPNTIYF. The CDR3, as DNA: TGTGCCAGCAGTTTATGGCCCCCCAACACCATATATTTT.

This rearrangement joins TRBV12-3 or TRBV12-4 to TRBJ2-5; a weak D match, TRBD2 (6 bases). The CDR3 is 13 amino acids. Trimming stripped 6 bases from V and 7 bases from J, with 15 bases between. CDR3 nucleotides: TGTGCCAGCAGAGCCGGAGGGCCAGGGACCCAGTACTTC. Residues: CASRAGGPGTQYF.